The 9 T cell receptor beta chains below all came from one sample that was sequenced in a study of blood T cell repertoires in COVID-19. TCRdb's table, derived via immunoSEQ multiplex PCR, lists solely in-frame clones and lacks some. The sample consists of some 270,000 clones, 75% to 90% of them appearing once. Sample: PBMCs or T cells enriched from blood (not recorded which). The receptors originated from a woman between 40 and 50 years old who had recovered from COVID-19.

The rearrangement links TRBV4-2 to TRBJ1-1; D is unresolved. This CDR3 has 13 residues. With 2 bases removed from V and 8 bases from J, the gap between germline ends came to 12 bases. In germline, CDR1 is LGHNA, CDR2 YNFKEQ. CDR3 residues: CASSQNLAEEAFF. CDR3 in DNA: TGTGCCAGCAGCCAAAATTTGGCAGAAGAAGCTTTCTTT.

V usage is TRBV2 and J usage is TRBJ1-2; 9 positions agree with TRBD1. Germline V gene sequence: CDR1 SNHLY, CDR2 FYNNEI. The CDR3 spans 13 residues. The V segment lost 11 bases and the J segment 3 bases; nucleotides outside the gene matches: 7. The CDR3 bases are TGTGCCGGAGGACAGGGGCTAGACTATGGCTACACCTTC. This encodes CAGGQGLDYGYTF.

This chain uses TRBV11-2 with TRBJ2-1; 7 bases align to TRBD1. Germline trimming cut 5 bases from V and 5 bases from J; bases unmatched to any gene: 15. The CDR3 consists of 17 residues. Germline values: CDR1 SGHAT, CDR2 FQNNGV. Written as DNA, the CDR3 is TGTGCCAGCAGCCCACGTACCGGGACAGTGATGAACAATGAGCAGTTCTTC. Translating gives CASSPRTGTVMNNEQFF.

The V call is TRBV19, the J call TRBJ2-7, with D hard to call. Germline values: CDR1 LNHDA, CDR2 SQIVND (reference sequence). The CDR3 runs 13 residues. Trimming left V 5 bases short and J 0 bases short, with 8 bases between. The CDR3: CASSLSLSYEQYF. The DNA for the CDR3 is TGTGCCAGTAGTCTGTCCCTCTCCTACGAGCAGTACTTC.

This CDR3 is CATRTGTYNSPLHF. The CDR3, as DNA: TGTGCCACCCGGACAGGGACGTATAATTCACCCCTCCACTTT. The gene calls are TRBV6-5 and TRBJ1-6, with 8 positions matching TRBD1. From germline, CDR1 is MNHEY and CDR2 SVGAGI. The CDR3 covers 14 residues. V lost 10 bases, J lost 4 bases, and 6 bases stayed unmatched.

This chain connects TRBV10-1 to TRBJ2-3, with TRBD2 matching over 8 bases. This CDR3 has 14 residues. Trimming took 5 bases from V and 1 from J; bases not matched to a gene: 2. The germline gives CDR1 WNHNN, CDR2 SYGVQD (reference sequence). The CDR3 nucleotides read TGCGCCAGCAGTAATAGCGGGGGCACAGATACGCAGTATTTT. It translates to CASSNSGGTDTQYF.

This clone was seen once. The chain links TRBV9 to TRBJ1-2; D not resolved. V was cut by 0 bases and J by 6 bases, with 12 bases left in between. Germline V gives CDR1 SGDLS, CDR2 YYNGEE. CDR3 size: 14 residues. CDR3: CASSVAHPADGYTF. In DNA form, the CDR3 reads TGTGCCAGCAGCGTAGCGCATCCCGCGGATGGCTACACCTTC.

The chain uses TRBV7-6 and TRBJ2-2; D is uncertain. Trimming shortened V by 1 base and J by 0 bases, and 9 bases separated the two germline ends. The CDR3 has 16 residues. The germline gives CDR1 SGHVS, CDR2 FNYEAQ. DNA for the CDR3: TGTGCCAGCAGCTTAGGTCCGAGCTCGAACACCGGGGAGCTGTTTTTT. Translation gives CASSLGPSSNTGELFF.

V is TRBV6-1 and J is TRBJ1-1, with D perhaps TRBD1 (6 bases). The ends were cut back, 3 bases at V and 6 bases at J, with 14 bases in the middle. CDR1 MNHNS and CDR2 SASEGT come from the germline V gene. The CDR3 loop spans 14 amino acids. CDR3 sequence (DNA): TGTGCCAGCAGTGAGCAGGGGTTGGGGGCTGAAGCTTTCTTT. This encodes CASSEQGLGAEAFF.